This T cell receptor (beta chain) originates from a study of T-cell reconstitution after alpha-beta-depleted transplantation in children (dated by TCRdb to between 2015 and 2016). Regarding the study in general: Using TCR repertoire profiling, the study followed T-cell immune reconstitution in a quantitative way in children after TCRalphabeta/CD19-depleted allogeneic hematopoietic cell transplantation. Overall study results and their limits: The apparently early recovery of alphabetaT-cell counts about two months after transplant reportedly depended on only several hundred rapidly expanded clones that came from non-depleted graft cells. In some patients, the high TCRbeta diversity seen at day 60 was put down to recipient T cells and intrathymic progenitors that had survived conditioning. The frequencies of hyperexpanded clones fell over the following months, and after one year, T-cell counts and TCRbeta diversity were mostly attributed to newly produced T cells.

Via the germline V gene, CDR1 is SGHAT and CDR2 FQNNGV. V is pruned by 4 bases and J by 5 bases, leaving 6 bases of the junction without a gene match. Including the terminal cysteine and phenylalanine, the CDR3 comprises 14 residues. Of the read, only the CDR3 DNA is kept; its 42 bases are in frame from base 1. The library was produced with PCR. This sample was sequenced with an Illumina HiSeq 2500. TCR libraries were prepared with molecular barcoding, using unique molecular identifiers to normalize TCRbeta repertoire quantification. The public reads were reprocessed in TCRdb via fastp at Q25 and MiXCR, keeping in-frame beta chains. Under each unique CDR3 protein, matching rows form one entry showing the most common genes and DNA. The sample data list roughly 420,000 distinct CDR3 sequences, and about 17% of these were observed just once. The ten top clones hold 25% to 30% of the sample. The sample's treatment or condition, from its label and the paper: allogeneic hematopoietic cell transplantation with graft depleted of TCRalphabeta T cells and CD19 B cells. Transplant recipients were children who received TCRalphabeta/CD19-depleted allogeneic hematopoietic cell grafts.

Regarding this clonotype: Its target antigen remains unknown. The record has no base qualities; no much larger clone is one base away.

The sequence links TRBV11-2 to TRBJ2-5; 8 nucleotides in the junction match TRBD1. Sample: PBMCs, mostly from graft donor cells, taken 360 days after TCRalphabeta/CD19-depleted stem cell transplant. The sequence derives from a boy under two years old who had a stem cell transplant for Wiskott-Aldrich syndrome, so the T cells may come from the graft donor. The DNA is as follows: TGTGCCAGCAGCTCACCGGGACAGGTGGAGACCCAGTACTTC. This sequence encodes CASSSPGQVETQYF. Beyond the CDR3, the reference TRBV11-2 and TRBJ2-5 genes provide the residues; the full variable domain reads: EAGVAQSPRYKIIEKRQSVAFWCNPISGHATLYWYQQILGQGPKLLIQFQNNGVVDDSQLPKDRFSAERLKGVDSTLKIQPAKLEDSAVYLCASSSPGQVETQYFGPGTRLLVL.